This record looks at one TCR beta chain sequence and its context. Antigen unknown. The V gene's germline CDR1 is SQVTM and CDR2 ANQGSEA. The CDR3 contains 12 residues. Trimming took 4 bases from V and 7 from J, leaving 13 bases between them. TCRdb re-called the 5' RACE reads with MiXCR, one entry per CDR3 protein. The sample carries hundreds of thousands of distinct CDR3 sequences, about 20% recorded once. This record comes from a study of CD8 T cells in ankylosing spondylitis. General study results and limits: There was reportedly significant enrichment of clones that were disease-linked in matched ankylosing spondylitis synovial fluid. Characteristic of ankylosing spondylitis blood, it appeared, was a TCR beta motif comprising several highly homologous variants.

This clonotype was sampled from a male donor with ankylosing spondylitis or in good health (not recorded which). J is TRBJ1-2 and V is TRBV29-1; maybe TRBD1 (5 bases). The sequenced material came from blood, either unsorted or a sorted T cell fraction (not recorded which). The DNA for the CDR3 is TGCAGCGTTGCTCGAACAGGCGGTGGCTACACCTTC. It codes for CSVARTGGGYTF.